Sequencing of this TCR beta chain was carried out in a study of T cells after yellow fever vaccination. Study-wide results and limits: Contamination by abundant bulk-population clonotypes could be present in FACS-sorted repertoires.

This CDR3 is built from 15 residues. V lost 6 bases and J lost 7, with 19 bases in between. CDR1 SGHTA and CDR2 FQGNSA come from the germline V gene. A few counts support this clonotype. Its antigen is still unknown. Production of TCR cDNA was by 5'RACE template switching, which also added a universal primer site and UMIs. TCRdb re-analysed the 5' RACE reads in MiXCR, keeping a single row per CDR3 protein. The sample has 300,000 to 450,000 distinct CDR3 sequences, roughly 8% seen once. The sample was PBMCs, taken roughly 47 days after the first yellow fever vaccination. This chain links TRBV7-2 with TRBJ1-5; D is ambiguous. The clonotype comes from a young man who received the YFV17D yellow fever vaccine. DNA for the CDR3: TGTGCCAGCAGGGCCCCCGGAGGTACTATGCAGCCCCAGCATTTT. Translated: CASRAPGGTMQPQHF.